The T cell receptor (beta chain) under discussion was sequenced for a study of early T cells in non-severe SARS-CoV-2 infection. Study background: With bulk RNA from unsorted whole blood as input, sequencing yielded unpaired chains. Notes on the study in general: The VDJdb matching leaned toward anti-spike CD8 responses and overlooked private and CD4 specificities.

As part of library construction, unique molecular identifiers were attached to individual cDNA molecules. TCRdb recomputed calls from the 5' RACE reads with MiXCR, one row per CDR3 protein. This table has approximately 66,000 distinct CDR3 sequences, around 12% appearing once. Per the germline V gene, CDR1 is MNHNY and CDR2 is SVGAGI (reference sequence). The CDR3 runs to 12 residues. Trimming left V 4 bases short and J 7 bases short, with 10 bases between. Regarding this clonotype: Its matching antigen is unknown.

The gene calls are TRBV6-6 and TRBJ1-2; D is unresolved. Source: whole blood, taken at baseline. The TCR comes from an adult who was a healthcare worker with PCR-confirmed SARS-CoV-2 infection or an uninfected control (not recorded which). The donor label of this sample is uncertain. The CDR3 region has the DNA TGTGCCAGCAGTTTCGCCGCGTTTGGCTACACCTTC. Translating it yields CASSFAAFGYTF.